The 23 T cell receptor beta chains listed next were all sequenced from one sample in a study of blood T cell repertoires in COVID-19. Clones were sequenced by immunoSEQ multiplex PCR, and TCRdb holds only the in-frame ones, with some missing. The sample includes roughly 500,000 clones, 80% to 90% of them seen just once. The specimen was peripheral blood. These receptors were obtained from a human donor in a cohort sampled during active COVID-19.

The sample holds one count of this clone. The genes are TRBV12-5 and TRBJ1-1, with D unclear. The V end was cut by 5 bases, the J end by 10 bases, with 14 bases between. Germline values: CDR1 LGHNT, CDR2 FRNRAP. The CDR3 has 12 amino acids. The chain's CDR3 is CASGPSRLGAFF. The CDR3 DNA reads as TGTGCTAGTGGTCCCTCTCGACTGGGAGCTTTCTTT.

CDR3 amino acids: CASSTIAAGEKLFF. The CDR3 bases are TGTGCCAGTAGTACCATTGCGGCTGGTGAAAAACTGTTTTTT. V is TRBV19 and J is TRBJ1-4, with D uncertain. This CDR3 has 14 amino acids. CDR1 is LNHDA and CDR2 is SQIVND in the germline V gene (reference sequence). Trimming removed 4 bases from V and 7 bases from J, with 13 bases in between.

The chain joins TRBV5-1 to TRBJ2-1; tentative D call: TRBD2 (6 bases). The CDR3 loop spans 14 amino acids. The germline CDR1 and CDR2 sequences are SGHRS and YFSETQ. Trimming took 6 bases from V and 1 from J, leaving 11 bases between them. CDR3 sequence: CASKGGASYNEQFF. DNA of the CDR3: TGCGCCAGCAAGGGAGGAGCGTCCTACAATGAGCAGTTCTTC.

The gene calls are TRBV18 and TRBJ1-1, with D perhaps matching TRBD1 (5 bases). The V gene lost 1 base and the J gene lost 2 bases, with 17 bases spanning the gap. The CDR3 runs to 17 residues. Per the germline V gene, CDR1 is KGHSH and CDR2 is LQKENI. CDR3 in DNA: TGTGCCAGCTCACCACTTCTGGGGCAGCTAGGTAACACTGAAGCTTTCTTT. Translation: CASSPLLGQLGNTEAFF.

This chain links TRBV6-6 with TRBJ2-1; 13 nucleotides align to TRBD2. CDR1 MNHNY and CDR2 SVGAGI come from the germline V gene (reference sequence). This CDR3 is 16 amino acids long. J gave up 9 bases and V 2 bases, and 7 bases lay outside the gene matches. CDR3 protein: CASSYPGLAGDVEQFF. The CDR3 DNA follows: TGTGCCAGCAGTTACCCAGGACTAGCGGGAGACGTTGAGCAGTTCTTC.

This chain uses TRBV9 with TRBJ2-1; 7 positions match TRBD2. V shed 4 bases and J 6 bases; nucleotides not matched to a gene: 10. The CDR3 loop spans 15 amino acids. CDR1 and CDR2 from the germline V gene are SGDLS and YYNGEE. This chain's CDR3 is CASSRGAGVGNEQFF. CDR3 DNA sequence: TGTGCCAGCAGCCGTGGGGCGGGAGTGGGCAATGAGCAGTTCTTC.

The genes are TRBV7-3 and TRBJ2-1, with 9 bases aligning to TRBD2. CDR3 length: 17 residues. Germline V lookup: CDR1 SGHTA, CDR2 FQGTGA. J gave up 4 bases and V 3 bases, and 10 bases lay outside the gene matches. This chain's CDR3 is CASSFWSSGISYNEQFF. In DNA form, the CDR3 reads TGTGCCAGCAGCTTTTGGTCTAGCGGGATTTCTTACAATGAGCAGTTCTTC.

The chain employs TRBV28 and TRBJ1-6; the match to TRBD1 covers 7 bases. CDR1 MDHEN and CDR2 SYDVKM come from the germline V gene. V dropped 6 bases and J dropped 7; count of bases not matched to a gene: 9. This CDR3 comprises 15 residues. In DNA form, the CDR3 reads TGTGCCAGCAGCCCAAGGACAGGAAAAAATTCACCCCTCCACTTT. It is translated as CASSPRTGKNSPLHF.

This chain links TRBV15 with TRBJ2-7; maybe TRBD1 (5 bases). V was trimmed by 1 base and J by 0 bases, leaving 10 bases between them. In germline, CDR1 is LNHNV, CDR2 YYDKDF (reference sequence). The CDR3 loop spans 15 amino acids. CDR3 sequence reads: CATSRGRDSSYEQYF. In DNA form, the CDR3 reads TGTGCCACCAGCAGAGGCAGGGATAGCTCCTACGAGCAGTACTTC. The complete variable domain, with remaining parts taken from reference TRBV15 and TRBJ2-7, reads DAMVIQNPRYQVTQFGKPVTLSCSQTLNHNVMYWYQQKSSQAPKLLFHYYDKDFNNEADTPDNFQSRRPNTSFCFLDIRSPGLGDTAMYLCATSRGRDSSYEQYFGPGTRLTVT.

This clone occurred a few times. The chain links TRBV5-1 to TRBJ1-1; the D is unclear. Germline V gives CDR1 SGHRS, CDR2 YFSETQ. The V end lost 4 bases, the J end lost 5 bases, and 15 bases lay between the germline ends. The CDR3 runs 14 residues. The CDR3 DNA is TGCGCCAGCAGCGGGGAGGGTAGAGGAACTGAAGCTTTCTTT. This encodes CASSGEGRGTEAFF.

The genes are TRBV14 and TRBJ2-7; 10 bases agree with TRBD2. Looked up from germline, CDR1 is SGHDN and CDR2 is FVKESK. V was clipped by 2 bases and J by 4 bases; unmatched bases: 5. The CDR3 contains 15 residues. In DNA form, the CDR3 reads TGTGCCAGCAGCCAAACTAGCGGGATAGGGTACGAGCAGTACTTC. Protein: CASSQTSGIGYEQYF.

The table lists this clone with a count of one. The gene calls are TRBV5-4 and TRBJ2-5; D is possibly TRBD1 (5 bases). Germline V gene sequence: CDR1 SGHNT, CDR2 YYREEE (reference sequence). This CDR3 comprises 16 residues. V lost 2 bases and J lost 2, with 16 bases in between. CDR3 residues: CASSLLYRSQQETQYF. In DNA, the CDR3 is TGTGCCAGCAGCTTATTGTACAGGTCCCAACAAGAGACCCAGTACTTC.

This clone appeared a single time. The chain carries TRBV24-1 and TRBJ1-1; 9 bases align to TRBD1. Looked up from germline, CDR1 is KGHDR and CDR2 is SFDVKD. Unmatched junction bases numbered 3, after V lost 3 bases and J lost 5 bases. CDR3 length: 14 amino acids. CDR3 nucleotide sequence: TGTGCCACCAGTGATGAGACAGGGGGAACTGAAGCTTTCTTT. It translates to CATSDETGGTEAFF.

The rearrangement links TRBV27 to TRBJ2-5, with D possibly TRBD1 on 5 matching bases. Germline CDR1 and CDR2: MNHEY and SMNVEV (reference sequence). Deletions cut 2 bases from V and 5 bases from J, with 9 bases between. The CDR3 runs 13 residues. The CDR3 is CASSLQGIETQYF. CDR3 DNA sequence: TGTGCCAGCAGTTTACAGGGTATCGAGACCCAGTACTTC.

This clone was seen a single time. The chain joins TRBV6-5 to TRBJ1-2; perhaps TRBD1 as D (6 bases). Trimming took 10 bases from V and 0 from J, leaving 9 bases between them. The CDR3 length is 12 residues. Germline V gives CDR1 MNHEY, CDR2 SVGAGI. The CDR3 DNA sequence: TGTGCCACCCGGACAGCTAACTATGGCTACACCTTC. It translates to CATRTANYGYTF.

J is TRBJ2-4 and V is TRBV4-1, with TRBD2 matching 8 bases. Germline CDR1 reads MGHRA; CDR2 reads YSYEKL. The CDR3 sequence is 17 residues long. The V gene end was trimmed by 3 bases and the J gene end by 0 bases; junction bases not matched to a gene: 7. The CDR3 spells CASSHTGAGEAKNIQYF. The CDR3 DNA reads as TGCGCCAGCAGCCACACAGGAGCGGGAGAAGCCAAAAACATTCAGTACTTC.

As regards this clone: A much larger clone lies a single base off, so this may be a read error. The V gene is TRBV6-5, the J gene TRBJ1-1; TRBD1 matches at 7 bases. The CDR3 sequence is 12 residues long. The germline gives CDR1 MNHEY, CDR2 SVGAGI. Trimming removed 6 bases from V and 5 bases from J; junction bases left unmatched: 3. CDR3 coding DNA: TGTGCCAGCAGGACGACAGGGACTGAAGCTTTCTTT. This translates into CASRTTGTEAFF.

This clone came up once. The rearrangement joins TRBV5-1 to TRBJ2-3; TRBD2 might be the D (5 bases). This CDR3 is 17 amino acids long. CDR1 SGHRS and CDR2 YFSETQ come from the germline V gene. V shed 1 base and J shed 4 bases, with 19 bases lying between them. The CDR3 protein is CASSLLPQLGSADTQYF. The CDR3 nucleotides are TGCGCCAGCAGCTTGTTGCCTCAACTAGGGTCGGCAGATACGCAGTATTTT.

Notes on this clone: A much larger clone lies one base from this, so it may be a read error. This sample also contains other DNA sequences that code for the same CDR3. The DNA for the CDR3 is TGTGCCTGGAGCAGGGGGAGCTATGGCTACACCTTC. This translates into CAWSRGSYGYTF. The chain recombines TRBV30 with TRBJ1-2, with 7 bases lining up with TRBD1. CDR1 is GTSNPN, CDR2 SVGIG, per germline (reference sequence). V shed 3 bases, J shed 4 bases, and the junction held 2 bases outside the gene matches. CDR3 length: 12 amino acids.

The chain carries TRBV6-2 or TRBV6-3 and TRBJ1-2, with TRBD1 as a possible D gene (6 bases). V lost 0 bases and J lost 2, with 10 bases in between. CDR3 length equals 15 residues. Germline lookup yields CDR1 MNHEY and CDR2 SVGEGT. The DNA of the CDR3 is TGTGCCAGCAGTTACTCCGGGACACCAAACTATGGCTACACCTTC. Protein sequence: CASSYSGTPNYGYTF.

The chain combines TRBV27 with TRBJ2-1, with TRBD1 as a possible D gene (6 bases). Per germline, CDR1 MNHEY and CDR2 SMNVEV (reference sequence). The CDR3 contains 16 residues. Between the trimmed V and J ends, which lost 7 bases and 0 bases, there was a span of 16 bases. The CDR3: CASTPDRLSSYNEQFF. The DNA for the CDR3 is TGTGCCAGCACCCCTGACAGGCTGAGCTCCTACAATGAGCAGTTCTTC.

The V gene is TRBV28, the J gene TRBJ1-1; D not resolved. Germline lookup yields CDR1 MDHEN and CDR2 SYDVKM. The CDR3 spans 15 residues. V was pared by 1 base and J by 0 bases, with 9 bases between. The CDR3 is CASSLYGLLNTEAFF. CDR3 coding DNA: TGTGCCAGCAGTTTATACGGGTTACTGAACACTGAAGCTTTCTTT.

The chain couples TRBV28 to TRBJ2-3; 12 bases are shared with TRBD2. This CDR3 is built from 15 residues. With V trimmed by 5 bases and J by 4 bases, 4 bases remained unmatched. CDR1 is MDHEN and CDR2 is SYDVKM in the germline V gene. In DNA, the CDR3 is TGTGCCAGCAGTCCTAGCGGGAGGGAAGCAGATACGCAGTATTTT. Its protein is CASSPSGREADTQYF.